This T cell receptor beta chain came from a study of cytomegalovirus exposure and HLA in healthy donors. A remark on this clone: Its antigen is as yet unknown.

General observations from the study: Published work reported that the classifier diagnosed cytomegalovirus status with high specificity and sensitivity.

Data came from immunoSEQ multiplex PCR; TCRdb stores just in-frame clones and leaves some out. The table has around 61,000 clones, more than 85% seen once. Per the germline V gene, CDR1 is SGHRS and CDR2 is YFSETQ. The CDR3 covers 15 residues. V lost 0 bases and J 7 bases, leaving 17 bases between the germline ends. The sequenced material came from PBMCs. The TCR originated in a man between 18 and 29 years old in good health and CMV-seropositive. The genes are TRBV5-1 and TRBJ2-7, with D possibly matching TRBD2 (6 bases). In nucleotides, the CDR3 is TGCGCCAGCAGCTTGGAAATAGCGGTACCTGGGGAGCAGTACTTC. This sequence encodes CASSLEIAVPGEQYF.